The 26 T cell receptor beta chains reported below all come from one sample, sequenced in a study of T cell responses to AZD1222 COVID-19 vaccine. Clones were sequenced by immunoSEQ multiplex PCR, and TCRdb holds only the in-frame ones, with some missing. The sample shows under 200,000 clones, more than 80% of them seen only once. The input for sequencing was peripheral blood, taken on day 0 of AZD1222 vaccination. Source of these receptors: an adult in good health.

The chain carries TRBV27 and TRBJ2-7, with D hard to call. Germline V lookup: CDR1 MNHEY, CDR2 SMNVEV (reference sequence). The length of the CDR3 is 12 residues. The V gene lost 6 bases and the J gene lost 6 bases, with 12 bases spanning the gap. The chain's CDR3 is CASSYPGGEQYF. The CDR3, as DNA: TGTGCCAGCAGCTACCCGGGTGGCGAGCAGTACTTC.

CDR3 sequence (DNA): TGTGCCAAAAGGGGGGACAGGGTACTTGAAAAACTGTTTTTT. Translation gives CAKRGDRVLEKLFF. J is TRBJ1-4 and V is TRBV19; 9 bases match TRBD1. The CDR3 spans 14 residues. Losses at the gene ends were 10 bases for V and 7 bases for J; bases not matched to a gene: 10. Germline CDR1 and CDR2: LNHDA and SQIVND (reference sequence).

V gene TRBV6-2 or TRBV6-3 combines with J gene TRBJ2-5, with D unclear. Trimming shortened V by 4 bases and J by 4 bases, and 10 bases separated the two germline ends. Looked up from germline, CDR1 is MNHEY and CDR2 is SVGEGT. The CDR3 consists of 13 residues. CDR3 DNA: TGTGCCAGCAGTTCCGGGCAGCTAGAGACCCAGTACTTC. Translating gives CASSSGQLETQYF.

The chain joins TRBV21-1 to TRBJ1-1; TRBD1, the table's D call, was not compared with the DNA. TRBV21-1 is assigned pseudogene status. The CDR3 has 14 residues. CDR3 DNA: TGTGCCAGCAGCAGGGATATGGGGGACAGGGGAGCTTTCTTT. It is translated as CASSRDMGDRGAFF.

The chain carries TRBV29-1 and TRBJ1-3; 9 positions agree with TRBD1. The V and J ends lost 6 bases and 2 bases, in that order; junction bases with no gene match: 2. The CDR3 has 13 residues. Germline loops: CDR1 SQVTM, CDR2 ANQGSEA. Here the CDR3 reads CSVRTGAGNTIYF. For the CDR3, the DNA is TGCAGCGTGAGGACAGGGGCTGGAAACACCATATATTTT.

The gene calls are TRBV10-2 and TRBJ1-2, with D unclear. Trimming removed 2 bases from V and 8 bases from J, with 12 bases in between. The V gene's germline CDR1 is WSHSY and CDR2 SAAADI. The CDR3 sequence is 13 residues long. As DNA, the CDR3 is TGCGCCAGCAGTGAGAGTCCAGGACTCGGCTACACCTTC. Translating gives CASSESPGLGYTF.

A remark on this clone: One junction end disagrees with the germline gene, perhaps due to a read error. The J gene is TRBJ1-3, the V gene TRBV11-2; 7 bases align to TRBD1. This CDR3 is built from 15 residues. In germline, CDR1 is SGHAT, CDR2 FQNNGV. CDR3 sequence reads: CASSLKDRSGNTIYF. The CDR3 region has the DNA TGTGCCAGCAGCCTCAAGGACAGGTCTGGGAACACCATATATTTT.

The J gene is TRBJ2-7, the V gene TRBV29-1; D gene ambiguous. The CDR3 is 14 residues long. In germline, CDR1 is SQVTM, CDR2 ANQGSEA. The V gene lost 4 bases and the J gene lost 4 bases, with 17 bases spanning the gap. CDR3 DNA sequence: TGCAGCGTTGGCTCCCCGACGCACAGTTACGAGCAGTACTTC. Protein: CSVGSPTHSYEQYF.

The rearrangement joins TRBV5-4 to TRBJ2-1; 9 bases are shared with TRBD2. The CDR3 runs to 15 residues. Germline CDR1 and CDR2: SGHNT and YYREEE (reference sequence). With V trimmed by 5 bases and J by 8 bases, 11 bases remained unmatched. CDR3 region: CASSYSGRGIDEQFF. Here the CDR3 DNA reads TGTGCCAGCAGTTATAGCGGGAGAGGAATCGATGAGCAGTTCTTC. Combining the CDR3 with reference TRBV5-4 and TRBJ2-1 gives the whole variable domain ETGVTQSPTHLIKTRGQQVTLRCSSQSGHNTVSWYQQALGQGPQFIFQYYREEENGRGNFPPRFSGLQFPNYSSELNVNALELDDSALYLCASSYSGRGIDEQFFGPGTRLTVL.

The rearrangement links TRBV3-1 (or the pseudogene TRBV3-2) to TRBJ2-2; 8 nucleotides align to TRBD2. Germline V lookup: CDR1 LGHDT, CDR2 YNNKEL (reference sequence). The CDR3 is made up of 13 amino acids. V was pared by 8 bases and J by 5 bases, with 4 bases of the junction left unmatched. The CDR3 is CASRAGGTGELFF. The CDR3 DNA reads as TGTGCCAGCCGGGCGGGGGGTACCGGGGAGCTGTTTTTT.

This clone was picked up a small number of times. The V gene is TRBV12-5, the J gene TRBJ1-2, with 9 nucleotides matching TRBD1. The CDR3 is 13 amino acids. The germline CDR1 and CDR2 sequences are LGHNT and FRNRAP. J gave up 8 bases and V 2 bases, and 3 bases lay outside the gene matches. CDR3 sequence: CASGLTGGVGYTF. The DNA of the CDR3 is TGTGCTAGTGGTTTGACAGGGGGCGTAGGCTACACCTTC.

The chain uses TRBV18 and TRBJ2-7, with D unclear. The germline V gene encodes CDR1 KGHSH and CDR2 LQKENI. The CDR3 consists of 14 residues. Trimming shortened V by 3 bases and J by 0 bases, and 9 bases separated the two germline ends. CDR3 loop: CASSPAGSSYEQYF. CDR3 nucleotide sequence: TGTGCCAGCTCACCTGCTGGCAGCTCCTACGAGCAGTACTTC.

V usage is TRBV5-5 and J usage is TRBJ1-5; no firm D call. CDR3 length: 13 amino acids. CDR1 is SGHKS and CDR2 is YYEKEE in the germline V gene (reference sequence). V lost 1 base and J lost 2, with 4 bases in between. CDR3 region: CASSLKGNQPQHF. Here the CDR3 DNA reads TGTGCCAGCAGCTTGAAGGGCAATCAGCCCCAGCATTTT.

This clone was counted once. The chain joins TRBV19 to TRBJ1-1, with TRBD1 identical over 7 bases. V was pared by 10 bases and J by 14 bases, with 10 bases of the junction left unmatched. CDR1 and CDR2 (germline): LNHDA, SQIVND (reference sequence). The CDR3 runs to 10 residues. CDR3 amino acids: CATSKGQRFF. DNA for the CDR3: TGTGCCACCTCAAAGGGACAGAGGTTCTTT.

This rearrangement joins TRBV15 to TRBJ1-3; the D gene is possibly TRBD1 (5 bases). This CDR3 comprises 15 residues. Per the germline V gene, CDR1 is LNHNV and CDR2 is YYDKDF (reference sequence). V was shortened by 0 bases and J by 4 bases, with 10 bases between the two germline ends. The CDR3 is CATSRDGTYGNTIYF. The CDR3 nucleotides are TGTGCCACCAGCAGAGATGGGACTTACGGAAACACCATATATTTT.

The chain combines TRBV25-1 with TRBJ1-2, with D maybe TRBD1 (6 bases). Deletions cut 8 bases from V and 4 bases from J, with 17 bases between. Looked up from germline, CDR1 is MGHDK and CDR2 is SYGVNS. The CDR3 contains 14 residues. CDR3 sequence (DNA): TGTGCCAGCCCTACCGGACAGCTAGCCTATGGCTACACCTTC. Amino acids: CASPTGQLAYGYTF.

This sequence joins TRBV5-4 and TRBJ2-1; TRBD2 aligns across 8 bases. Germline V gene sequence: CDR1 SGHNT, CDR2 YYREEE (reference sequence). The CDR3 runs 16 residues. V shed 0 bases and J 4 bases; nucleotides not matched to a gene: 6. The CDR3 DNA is TGTGCCAGCAGCTTGGCCGCGGGAGGATCTTACAATGAGCAGTTCTTC. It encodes CASSLAAGGSYNEQFF.

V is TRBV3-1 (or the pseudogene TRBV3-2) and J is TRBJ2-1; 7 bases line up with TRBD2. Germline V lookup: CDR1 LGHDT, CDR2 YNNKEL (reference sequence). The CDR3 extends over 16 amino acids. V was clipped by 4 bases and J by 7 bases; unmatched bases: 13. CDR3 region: CASSPSRTGGVNEQFF. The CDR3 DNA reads TGTGCCAGCAGCCCTAGCCGGACTGGGGGGGTAAATGAGCAGTTCTTC.

The CDR3: CASSHPGDRGPGEQYF. The CDR3 DNA is TGCGCCAGCAGCCACCCTGGGGACAGGGGGCCAGGCGAGCAGTACTTC. This chain links TRBV4-1 with TRBJ2-7, with 12 bases aligning to TRBD1. Germline CDR1 and CDR2: MGHRA and YSYEKL. This CDR3 has 16 amino acids. V trimming: 3 bases; J trimming: 6 bases; junction bases outside the gene matches: 9.

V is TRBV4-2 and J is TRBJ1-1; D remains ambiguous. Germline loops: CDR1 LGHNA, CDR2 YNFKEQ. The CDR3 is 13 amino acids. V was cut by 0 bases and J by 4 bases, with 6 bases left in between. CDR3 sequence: CASSQDRLTEAFF. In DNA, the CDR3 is TGTGCCAGCAGCCAAGATAGGCTCACTGAAGCTTTCTTT.

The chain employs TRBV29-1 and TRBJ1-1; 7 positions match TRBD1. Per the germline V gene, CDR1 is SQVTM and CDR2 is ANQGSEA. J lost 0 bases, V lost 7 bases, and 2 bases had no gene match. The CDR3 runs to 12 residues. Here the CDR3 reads CSGQGLNTEAFF. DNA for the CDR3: TGCAGCGGACAGGGTTTGAACACTGAAGCTTTCTTT.

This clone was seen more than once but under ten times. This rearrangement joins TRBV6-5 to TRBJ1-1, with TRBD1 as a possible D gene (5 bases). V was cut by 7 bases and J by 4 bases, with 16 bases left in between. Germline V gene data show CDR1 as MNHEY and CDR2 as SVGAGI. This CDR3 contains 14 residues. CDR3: CASTESGRATEAFF. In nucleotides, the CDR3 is TGTGCCAGCACCGAGTCTGGCAGGGCCACTGAAGCTTTCTTT.

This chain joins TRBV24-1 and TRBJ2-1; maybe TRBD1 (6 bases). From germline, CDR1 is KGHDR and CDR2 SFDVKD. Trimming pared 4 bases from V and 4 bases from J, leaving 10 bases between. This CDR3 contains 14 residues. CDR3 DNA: TGTGCCACCAGTGACCCCAGGGGTTACAATGAGCAGTTCTTC. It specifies CATSDPRGYNEQFF.

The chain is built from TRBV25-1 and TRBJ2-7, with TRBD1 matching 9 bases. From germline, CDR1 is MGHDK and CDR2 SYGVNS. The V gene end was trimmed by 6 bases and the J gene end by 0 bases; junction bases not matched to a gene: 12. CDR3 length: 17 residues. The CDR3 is CASSRDRASSISYEQYF. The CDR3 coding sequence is TGTGCCAGCAGCCGGGACAGGGCCTCTTCAATCTCCTACGAGCAGTACTTC.

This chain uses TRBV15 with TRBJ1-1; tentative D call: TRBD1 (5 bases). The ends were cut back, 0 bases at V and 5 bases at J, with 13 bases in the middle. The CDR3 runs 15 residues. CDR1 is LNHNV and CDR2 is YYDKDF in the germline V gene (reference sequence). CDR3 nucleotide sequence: TGTGCCACCAGCAGAGATCGGGGGGTCAAGACTGAAGCTTTCTTT. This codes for CATSRDRGVKTEAFF. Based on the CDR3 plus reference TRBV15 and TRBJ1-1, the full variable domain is DAMVIQNPRYQVTQFGKPVTLSCSQTLNHNVMYWYQQKSSQAPKLLFHYYDKDFNNEADTPDNFQSRRPNTSFCFLDIRSPGLGDTAMYLCATSRDRGVKTEAFFGQGTRLTVV.

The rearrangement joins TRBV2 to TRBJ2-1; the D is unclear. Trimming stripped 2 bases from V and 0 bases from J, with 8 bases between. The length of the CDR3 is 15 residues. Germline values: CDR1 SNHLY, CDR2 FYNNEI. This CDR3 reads CASSEQPSSYNEQFF. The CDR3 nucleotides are TGTGCCAGCAGTGAACAGCCAAGCTCCTACAATGAGCAGTTCTTC.